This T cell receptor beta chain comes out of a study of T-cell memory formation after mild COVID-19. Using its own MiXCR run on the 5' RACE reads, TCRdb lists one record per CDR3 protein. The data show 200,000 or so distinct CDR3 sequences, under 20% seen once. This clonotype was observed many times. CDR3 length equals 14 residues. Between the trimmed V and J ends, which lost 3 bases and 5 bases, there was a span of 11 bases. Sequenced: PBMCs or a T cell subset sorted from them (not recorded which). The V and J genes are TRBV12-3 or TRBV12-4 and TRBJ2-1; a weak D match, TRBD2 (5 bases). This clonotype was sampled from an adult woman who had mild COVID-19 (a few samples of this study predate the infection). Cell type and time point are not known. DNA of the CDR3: TGTGCCAGCAGTTTGCTAGAGGGAAACAATGAGCAGTTCTTC. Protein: CASSLLEGNNEQFF.